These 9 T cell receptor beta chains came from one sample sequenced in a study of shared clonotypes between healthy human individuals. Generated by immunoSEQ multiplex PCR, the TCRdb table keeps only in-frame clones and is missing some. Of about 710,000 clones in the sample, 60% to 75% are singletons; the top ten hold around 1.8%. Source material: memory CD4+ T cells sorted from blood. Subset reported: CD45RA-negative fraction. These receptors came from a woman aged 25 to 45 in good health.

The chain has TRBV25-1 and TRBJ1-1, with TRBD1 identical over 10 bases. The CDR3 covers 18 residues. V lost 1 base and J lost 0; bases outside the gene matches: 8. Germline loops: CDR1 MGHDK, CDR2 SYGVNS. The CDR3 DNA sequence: TGTGCCAGCAGTGAATTTTCTCCGGGACAGGGGCTGAACACTGAAGCTTTCTTT. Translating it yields CASSEFSPGQGLNTEAFF.

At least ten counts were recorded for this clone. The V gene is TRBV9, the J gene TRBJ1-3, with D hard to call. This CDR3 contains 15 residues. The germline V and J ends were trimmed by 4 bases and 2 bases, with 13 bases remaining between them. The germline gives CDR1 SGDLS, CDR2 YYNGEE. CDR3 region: CASSTGPLAGNTIYF. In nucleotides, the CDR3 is TGTGCCAGCAGCACCGGCCCGTTGGCTGGAAACACCATATATTTT. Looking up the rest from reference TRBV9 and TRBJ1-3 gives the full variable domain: DSGVTQTPKHLITATGQRVTLRCSPRSGDLSVYWYQQSLDQGLQFLIQYYNGEERAKGNILERFSAQQFPDLHSELNLSSLELGDSALYFCASSTGPLAGNTIYFGEGSWLTVV.

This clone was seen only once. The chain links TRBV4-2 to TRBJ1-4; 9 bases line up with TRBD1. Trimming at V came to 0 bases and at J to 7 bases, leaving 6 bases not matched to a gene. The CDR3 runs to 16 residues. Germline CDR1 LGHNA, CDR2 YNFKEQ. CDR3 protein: CASSQDIADRGEKLFF. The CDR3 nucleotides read TGTGCCAGCAGCCAAGATATAGCGGACAGGGGTGAAAAACTGTTTTTT.

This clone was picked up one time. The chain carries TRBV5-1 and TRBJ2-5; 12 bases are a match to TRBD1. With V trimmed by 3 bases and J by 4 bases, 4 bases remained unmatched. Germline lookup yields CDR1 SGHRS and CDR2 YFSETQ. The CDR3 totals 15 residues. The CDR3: CASSWAGQGAETQYF. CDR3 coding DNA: TGCGCCAGCAGCTGGGCGGGACAGGGGGCAGAGACCCAGTACTTC.

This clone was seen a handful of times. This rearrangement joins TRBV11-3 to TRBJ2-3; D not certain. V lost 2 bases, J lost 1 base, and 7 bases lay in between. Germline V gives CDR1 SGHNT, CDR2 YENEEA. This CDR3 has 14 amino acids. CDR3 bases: TGTGCCAGCAGCTTACCGGGCCGCACAGATACGCAGTATTTT. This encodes CASSLPGRTDTQYF.

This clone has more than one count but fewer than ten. The CDR3 loop reads CASSADRNQPQHF. CDR3 nucleotide sequence: TGTGCCAGCAGCGCTGACAGGAATCAGCCCCAGCATTTT. The chain recombines TRBV7-3 with TRBJ1-5; possible D gene TRBD1, 6 bases. V dropped 5 bases and J dropped 4 bases, with 9 bases sitting between them. Per the germline V gene, CDR1 is SGHTA and CDR2 is FQGTGA. This CDR3 is built from 13 residues.

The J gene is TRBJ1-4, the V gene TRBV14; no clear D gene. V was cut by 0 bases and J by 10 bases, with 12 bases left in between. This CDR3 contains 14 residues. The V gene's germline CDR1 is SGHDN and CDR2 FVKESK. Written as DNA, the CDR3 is TGTGCCAGCAGCCAAGATATGAGGGATGGAAAACTGTTTTTT. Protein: CASSQDMRDGKLFF.

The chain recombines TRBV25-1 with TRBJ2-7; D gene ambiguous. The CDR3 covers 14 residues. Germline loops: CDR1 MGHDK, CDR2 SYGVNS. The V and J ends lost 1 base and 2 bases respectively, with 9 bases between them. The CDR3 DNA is TGTGCCAGCAGTGAATTTAAGGTTCCCTACGAGCAGTACTTC. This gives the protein CASSEFKVPYEQYF.

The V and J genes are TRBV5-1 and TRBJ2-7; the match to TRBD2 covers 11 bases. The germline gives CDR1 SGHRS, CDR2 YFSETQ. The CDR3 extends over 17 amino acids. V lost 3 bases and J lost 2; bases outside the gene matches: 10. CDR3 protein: CASSSTLTSGRTYEQYF. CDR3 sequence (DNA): TGCGCCAGCAGCTCTACACTAACTAGCGGGAGAACCTACGAGCAGTACTTC.